The present TCR beta chain was sequenced within a study of graft-versus-host responses after intestinal transplantation (dated by TCRdb to the early 2020s). Regarding the study in general: The transplants that recipients received were multivisceral, liver-intestinal, or isolated intestinal. After intestinal transplantation, graft-versus-host and host-versus-graft alloreactive T cell clones in the graft, circulation and bone marrow were tracked using bulk TCR-beta CDR3 sequencing. Alloreactive clones were identified by sequencing pre-transplant mixed lymphocyte reaction products and comparing these products with unstimulated pre-transplant donor and recipient T cells. Donor T cell macrochimerism was defined as a peak of at least 4% donor T cells among recipient peripheral blood mononuclear cells. All recipients received anti-thymocyte globulin induction followed by maintenance tacrolimus and steroids for approximately 3 years. The cohort enrolled some 24 intestinal transplant recipients, one of whom was a retransplant, and 3 patients without pretransplant specimens were excluded. Samples from a few later patients were sequenced in-house on an Illumina MiSeq with MiXCR processing rather than by the commercial service.

Comment on this clone: Its target antigen remains unknown. Per-nucleotide qualities are absent, and no much larger clonotype sits a single base away.

Blood samples were collected up to 4 times in the first month after transplant and then at least monthly when available. Here is what the overall study found, with its caveats: High GvH to HvG T cell clonal ratios were observed in the allografts of patients with donor T cell macrochimerism. Early after transplant, declines in HvG clones were associated with peak levels of circulating GvH clones. The relatively low number and heterogeneity of intestinal transplant patients limited the conclusions. GvH clones were found in recipient bone marrow, and some of the GvH clones appeared earlier in ileal mucosa or blood, which is consistent with an intestinal mucosal origin.

Libraries were constructed by the immunoSEQ multiplex PCR assay. Adaptive Biotechnologies carried out high-throughput TCR-beta CDR3 sequencing of genomic DNA for most patients. From the authors' description of their analysis: TCR sequencing data were retrieved from Adaptive's ImmunoSEQ software for some 17 patients, whereas a few other patients were processed with MiXCR and VDJtools. CDR3 nucleotide sequences shared by donor and recipient were removed because the origin of these sequences could not be assigned. To count as alloreactive, a clone needed at least 2-fold expansion over unstimulated cells and a minimum CFSE-low frequency of 0.002% (template counts) or 0.001% (read counts). Clones were considered mappable if detected in sequenced pre-transplant spleen, lymph node, or MLR CFSE-low populations of the donor or recipient. Cumulative frequency of alloreactive clones was calculated as a percentage of all sequences weighted by copy number. The table comes from immuneACCESS by way of TCRdb, which keeps in-frame sequences with V and J called. Part of the clones is missing from these tables; in studies checked, under half for an unresolved V gene and the rest for unknown reasons. V and J calls and clone size are those listed in that table; D and trimming were worked out from the DNA. The sample table lists 15,000 to 20,000 clones, 80% to 90% of them with a count of one. The ten largest clones represent roughly 5.5% of the sample.

Specimen: PBMCs, collected roughly 110 days after intestinal transplant. This TCR was sampled from a human patient who received an intestinal transplant, so some T cells may come from the graft donor.

The base sequence is TGTGCCAGCAGCCCGGCAGTCTACAATGAGCAGTTCTTC. Its translation reads: CASSPAVYNEQFF. The chain is assembled from TRBV14 and TRBJ2-1, with an unclear D gene assignment. V lost 4 bases and J lost 3 bases; the stretch between them is 7 bases long. The CDR3, cysteine through phenylalanine, is 13 amino acids long. Only the CDR3 portion is preserved as DNA: 39 bases, with reading frame beginning at the first base. According to the germline V gene, CDR1 reads SGHDN and CDR2 reads FVKESK.